These T cell receptor beta chains were read from a single sample in a study of T cells in Graves' hyperthyroidism and ophthalmopathy. TCRdb reprocessed the multiplex PCR reads with MiXCR, giving one entry per CDR3 protein. The table includes 370,000 or so distinct CDR3 sequences, just under 25% detected once. The sequenced material came from blood. The receptors come from a man aged 50 to 59 with Graves' hyperthyroidism. CDR3s include the opening cysteine and the closing phenylalanine or tryptophan. Fields, in order: D gene, V gene, clone size, J gene, CDR3 protein, CDR3 DNA. A D gene is named only where the DNA matches it firmly. Size is stated for part of the rows, as once, few or many counts, or as a class when the clone is expanded.

D: .
V: TRBV2
size: .
J: TRBJ2-7
CDR3: CASSGQTQRQYF
DNA: TGTGCCAGCAGTGGGCAGACCCAGAGGCAGTACTTC

D: .
V: TRBV12-3/TRBV12-4
size: .
J: TRBJ2-7
CDR3: CASSFTGPEQYF
DNA: TGTGCCAGCAGTTTTACAGGCCCCGAGCAGTACTTC

D: .
V: TRBV29-1
size: few
J: TRBJ2-1
CDR3: CSVVGFSYNEQFF
DNA: TGCAGCGTTGTAGGCTTTTCCTACAATGAGCAGTTCTTC

D: .
V: TRBV18
size: .
J: TRBJ2-7
CDR3: CASSPRGAPYEQYF
DNA: TGTGCCAGCTCACCACGAGGGGCCCCCTACGAGCAGTACTTC

D: TRBD1
V: TRBV6-1
size: .
J: TRBJ1-2
CDR3: CASTHTGGGYGYTF
DNA: TGTGCCAGCACCCACACAGGGGGAGGTTATGGCTACACCTTC

D: TRBD2
V: TRBV4-1
size: few
J: TRBJ2-5
CDR3: CASSHNSGMAQETQYF
DNA: TGCGCCAGCAGCCACAATAGCGGGATGGCCCAAGAGACCCAGTACTTC

D: .
V: TRBV11-2
size: .
J: TRBJ2-3
CDR3: CASSLQGVDTQYF
DNA: TGTGCCAGCAGCTTACAGGGAGTAGATACGCAGTATTTT

D: TRBD1
V: TRBV6-1
size: .
J: TRBJ1-1
CDR3: CASSFLRQGVTEAFF
DNA: TGTGCCAGCAGTTTCCTTCGACAGGGGGTCACTGAAGCTTTCTTT

D: TRBD1
V: TRBV2
size: few
J: TRBJ1-1
CDR3: CASSRTGENSEAFF
DNA: TGTGCCAGCAGTAGGACAGGGGAAAACAGTGAAGCTTTCTTT

D: .
V: TRBV15
size: .
J: TRBJ1-4
CDR3: CATSRDLLGEKLFF
DNA: TGTGCCACCAGCAGAGACCTACTTGGAGAAAAACTGTTTTTT

D: .
V: TRBV12-3/TRBV12-4
size: once
J: TRBJ1-2
CDR3: CASRTSGANYGYTF
DNA: TGTGCCAGCAGAACCTCAGGAGCAAACTATGGCTACACCTTC

D: TRBD1
V: TRBV4-1
size: .
J: TRBJ2-1
CDR3: CASSHQTGGGVSEQFF
DNA: TGCGCCAGCAGCCACCAGACAGGGGGTGGGGTTTCTGAGCAGTTCTTC

D: .
V: TRBV15
size: .
J: TRBJ2-6
CDR3: CATSRDTPKVDRSVLTF
DNA: TGTGCCACCAGCAGAGATACCCCCAAGGTGGACCGCTCCGTCCTGACTTTC

D: .
V: TRBV11-2
size: many
J: TRBJ2-7
CDR3: CASSAEEQYF
DNA: TGTGCCAGCAGCGCTGAGGAGCAGTACTTC

D: .
V: TRBV20-1
size: few
J: TRBJ1-5
CDR3: CSASTGHGQPQHF
DNA: TGCAGTGCTAGTACGGGGCACGGGCAGCCCCAGCATTTT

D: .
V: TRBV27
size: .
J: TRBJ2-7
CDR3: CASRQLYKGGYEQYF
DNA: TGTGCCAGCAGACAACTATACAAGGGGGGATACGAGCAGTACTTC

D: .
V: TRBV27
size: .
J: TRBJ1-2
CDR3: CASSSGRFGGLYGYTF
DNA: TGTGCCAGCAGCTCTGGCCGGTTTGGAGGACTTTATGGCTACACCTTC

D: TRBD2
V: TRBV9
size: .
J: TRBJ2-1
CDR3: CASSQVGGRQFF
DNA: TGTGCCAGCAGTCAGGTGGGAGGGCGACAGTTCTTC

D: .
V: TRBV7-9
size: .
J: TRBJ2-4
CDR3: CASSLVVGAERLAKNIQYF
DNA: TGTGCCAGCAGCTTAGTAGTAGGGGCCGAGAGACTAGCCAAAAACATTCAGTACTTC

D: TRBD2
V: TRBV20-1
size: .
J: TRBJ2-1
CDR3: CSARVASGGFEQFF
DNA: TGCAGTGCTAGAGTTGCTAGCGGGGGATTTGAGCAGTTCTTC

D: .
V: TRBV18
size: .
J: TRBJ2-2
CDR3: CASSPTAGDRELFF
DNA: TGTGCCAGCTCACCGACGGCCGGGGACCGGGAGCTGTTTTTT

D: .
V: TRBV11-2
size: few
J: TRBJ1-1
CDR3: CASSYQGSAVGEAFF
DNA: TGTGCCAGCAGCTATCAAGGCTCGGCTGTAGGTGAAGCTTTCTTT

D: TRBD1
V: TRBV6-2/TRBV6-3
size: .
J: TRBJ1-6
CDR3: CASSRSGTGNSPLHF
DNA: TGTGCCAGCTCGCGTTCCGGGACAGGGAACTCACCCCTCCACTTT

D: TRBD2
V: TRBV5-5
size: few
J: TRBJ2-7
CDR3: CASSTAGGSYEQYF
DNA: TGTGCCAGCAGCACGGCGGGAGGTTCCTACGAGCAGTACTTC

D: .
V: TRBV7-9
size: many
J: TRBJ1-1
CDR3: CASTIGTQAFF
DNA: TGTGCCAGCACCATCGGGACCCAAGCTTTCTTT

D: TRBD1
V: TRBV20-1
size: few
J: TRBJ1-1
CDR3: CSAQGDSIEAFF
DNA: TGCAGTGCTCAGGGGGACAGCATTGAAGCTTTCTTT

D: .
V: TRBV5-1
size: few
J: TRBJ2-7
CDR3: CASSHGGYEQYF
DNA: TGCGCCAGCAGCCACGGGGGCTACGAGCAGTACTTC

D: TRBD2
V: TRBV12-3/TRBV12-4
size: few
J: TRBJ2-1
CDR3: CASSFRASGGYNEQFF
DNA: TGTGCCAGCAGTTTTAGGGCTAGCGGGGGCTACAATGAGCAGTTCTTC

D: .
V: TRBV12-5
size: .
J: TRBJ1-5
CDR3: CASGLEGGPQPQHF
DNA: TGTGCTAGTGGTTTGGAGGGGGGCCCTCAGCCCCAGCATTTT

D: .
V: TRBV7-9
size: few
J: TRBJ2-5
CDR3: CASSLATGVQETQYF
DNA: TGTGCCAGCAGCTTAGCAACCGGGGTCCAGGAGACCCAGTACTTC

D: .
V: TRBV3-1
size: few
J: TRBJ1-2
CDR3: CASSQDWGQTAGYTF
DNA: TGTGCCAGCAGCCAAGATTGGGGCCAGACGGCTGGCTACACCTTC

D: TRBD2
V: TRBV7-3
size: many
J: TRBJ2-1
CDR3: CASSFTSGSYNEQFF
DNA: TGTGCCAGCAGCTTCACTAGCGGTTCCTACAATGAGCAGTTCTTC

D: .
V: TRBV7-2
size: many
J: TRBJ2-7
CDR3: CASSLDFRESDEQYF
DNA: TGTGCCAGCAGCTTAGATTTCCGGGAGTCGGACGAGCAGTACTTC

D: .
V: TRBV19
size: few
J: TRBJ1-2
CDR3: CASSISVYGYTF
DNA: TGTGCCAGTAGTATCTCCGTTTATGGCTACACCTTC

D: TRBD2
V: TRBV7-3
size: many
J: TRBJ2-3
CDR3: CASSRTSGADTQYF
DNA: TGTGCCAGCAGCCGGACTAGCGGCGCAGATACGCAGTATTTT

D: TRBD1
V: TRBV15
size: few
J: TRBJ2-7
CDR3: CATSRDQGETGADEQYF
DNA: TGTGCCACCAGCAGAGATCAAGGGGAGACAGGGGCGGACGAGCAGTACTTC

D: TRBD1
V: TRBV12-3/TRBV12-4
size: many
J: TRBJ2-7
CDR3: CASRSDRGGYEQYF
DNA: TGTGCCAGCAGATCAGACAGGGGTGGCTACGAGCAGTACTTC

D: TRBD1
V: TRBV20-1
size: .
J: TRBJ2-5
CDR3: CSASRRQGQETQYF
DNA: TGCAGTGCTTCAAGACGACAGGGGCAAGAGACCCAGTACTTC

D: TRBD1
V: TRBV27
size: few
J: TRBJ1-4
CDR3: CASSPADRLRSEKLFF
DNA: TGTGCCAGCAGTCCGGCGGACAGGTTACGGAGTGAAAAACTGTTTTTT

D: .
V: TRBV6-5
size: .
J: TRBJ1-1
CDR3: CASSYLKNTEAFF
DNA: TGTGCCAGCAGTTACCTAAAAAACACTGAAGCTTTCTTT